One and the same sample provided the 5 T cell receptor beta chains below, sequenced in a study of OX40 agonist ivuxolimab in advanced cancers. The protocol was immunoSEQ multiplex PCR, while the TCRdb copy is restricted to in-frame clones and leaves out a portion. The table lists some 74,000 clones, less than 95% of them singletons. The sample was CD4+ or CD8+ T cells sorted from blood, taken in a trial of the OX40 agonist ivuxolimab. Receptors originate from an adult with an advanced solid tumor such as melanoma, head and neck, liver or kidney cancer.

V and J are TRBV6-5 and TRBJ1-3; D may be TRBD1 (5 bases). CDR1 and CDR2 (germline): MNHEY, SVGAGI. The CDR3 contains 14 residues. Trimming took 6 bases from V and 2 from J, leaving 11 bases between them. CDR3 DNA: TGTGCCAGCAGCCCGGGGGGGGCTGGAAACACCATATATTTT. Its translation is CASSPGGAGNTIYF.

The genes are TRBV19 and TRBJ2-1; 9 bases match TRBD1. CDR1 is LNHDA and CDR2 is SQIVND in the germline V gene (reference sequence). The length of the CDR3 is 14 residues. Trimming at V came to 6 bases and at J to 7 bases, leaving 7 bases not matched to a gene. The CDR3 DNA reads as TGTGCCAGTAGATCACTACAGGGGGCAAATGAGCAGTTCTTC. Translation: CASRSLQGANEQFF. Based on the CDR3 plus reference TRBV19 and TRBJ2-1, the full variable domain is DGGITQSPKYLFRKEGQNVTLSCEQNLNHDAMYWYRQDPGQGLRLIYYSQIVNDFQKGDIAEGYSVSREKKESFPLTVTSAQKNPTAFYLCASRSLQGANEQFFGPGTRLTVL.

This clone occurred once. The chain links TRBV5-1 to TRBJ1-1, with D tentatively TRBD1 (6 bases). Germline CDR1 is SGHRS and CDR2 is YFSETQ. The CDR3 consists of 13 residues. The V end was cut by 6 bases, the J end by 1 base, with 10 bases between. The CDR3 reads CASTGTQNTEAFF. In DNA, the CDR3 is TGCGCCAGCACCGGGACACAGAACACTGAAGCTTTCTTT.

As concerns this clone: This could be a read error, since a much larger clone is one nucleotide away. The chain is built from TRBV7-3 and TRBJ1-2; D is perhaps TRBD1 (6 bases). Germline V CDR1 and CDR2: SGHTA, FQGTGA. The V end was cut by 6 bases, the J end by 2 bases, with 10 bases between. CDR3 length: 13 residues. The CDR3 DNA reads TGTGCCAGCAGTCCGGACAGAAACTATGGCTACACCTTC. Protein sequence: CASSPDRNYGYTF. The full variable domain, completed using reference TRBV7-3 and TRBJ1-2, is GAGVSQTPSNKVTEKGKYVELRCDPISGHTALYWYRQSLGQGPEFLIYFQGTGAADDSGLPNDRFFAVRPEGSVSTLKIQRTERGDSAVYLCASSPDRNYGYTFGSGTRLTVV.

This chain joins TRBV5-1 and TRBJ2-7; 8 bases line up with TRBD1. V trimming: 4 bases; J trimming: 0 bases; junction bases outside the gene matches: 3. The germline V gene encodes CDR1 SGHRS and CDR2 YFSETQ. The CDR3 has 14 amino acids. CDR3 in amino acids: CASSDRGYSYEQYF. CDR3 DNA: TGCGCCAGCAGCGACAGGGGATACTCCTACGAGCAGTACTTC.